The rows below give T cell receptor beta chains drawn from one sample of a study of T cell responses to AZD1222 COVID-19 vaccine. Profiled with immunoSEQ multiplex PCR; TCRdb holds only in-frame clones, not every one. Of more than 100,000 clones in the sample, 85% to 90% were seen once. Sequencing used peripheral blood, obtained on day 0 of AZD1222 vaccination. The receptor source for this set is an adult in good health. Each CDR3 is given with its conserved first and last residue. D genes are given only for firm matches. Size values are once, few and many counts, or a class for expanded clones, and some rows have none.

j_gene,v_gene,abundance,len,d_gene,CDR3aa,CDR3nt
TRBJ1-5,TRBV28,-,14,-,CASRGLMGNQPQHF,TGTGCCAGCAGGGGTCTGATGGGCAATCAGCCCCAGCATTTT
TRBJ2-3,TRBV18,-,15,TRBD2,CASSPYAGGADTQYF,TGTGCCAGCTCACCATATGCTGGGGGGGCAGATACGCAGTATTTT
TRBJ1-4,TRBV7-2,-,14,-,CASTPSRRAEKLFF,TGTGCCAGCACGCCCTCCCGGCGGGCCGAAAAACTGTTTTTT
TRBJ2-3,TRBV30,-,18,TRBD2,CAWSRLAGGLRGTDTQYF,TGTGCCTGGAGTAGACTAGCGGGAGGCCTGAGGGGCACAGATACGCAGTATTTT
TRBJ1-2,TRBV27,few,14,-,CASSPLTGFYGYTF,TGTGCCAGCAGTCCCCTCACAGGGTTCTATGGCTACACCTTC
TRBJ2-7,TRBV6-2/TRBV6-3,-,15,-,CASSPLGGGNYEQYF,TGTGCCAGCAGCCCGCTGGGGGGCGGTAATTACGAGCAGTACTTC
TRBJ2-7,TRBV6-5,-,11,-,CASSRLDEQYF,TGTGCCAGCAGTCGCCTCGACGAGCAGTACTTC
TRBJ2-7,TRBV19,few,14,-,CASSADYRVGEQYF,TGTGCCAGTAGTGCAGACTACAGGGTCGGTGAGCAGTACTTC
TRBJ2-7,TRBV10-3,-,14,-,CAISAYAGPYEQYF,TGTGCCATCAGTGCCTATGCAGGTCCCTACGAGCAGTACTTC
TRBJ1-2,TRBV3-1/TRBV3-2,medium-sized,15,-,CASSPKVVRGYGYTF,TGTGCCAGCAGCCCGAAGGTCGTCCGTGGCTATGGCTACACCTTC
TRBJ2-1,TRBV7-9,-,15,TRBD2,CASSEGLAGVNEQFF,TGTGCCAGCAGCGAGGGACTAGCGGGAGTCAATGAGCAGTTCTTC
TRBJ2-7,TRBV28,-,14,TRBD1,CASRPTGGAYEQYF,TGTGCCAGCAGGCCCACAGGGGGCGCGTACGAGCAGTACTTC
TRBJ1-4,TRBV6-5,-,12,-,CASSDIAEKLFF,TGTGCCAGCAGCGATATCGCGGAAAAACTGTTTTTT
TRBJ1-1,TRBV4-2,-,13,-,CASSQEGSTEAFF,TGTGCCAGCAGCCAAGAAGGGAGTACTGAAGCTTTCTTT
TRBJ1-3,TRBV3-1/TRBV3-2,-,16,-,CATPKGHSISGNTIYF,TGTGCCACCCCCAAGGGGCATTCAATCTCTGGAAACACCATATATTTT
TRBJ1-5,TRBV30,-,14,-,CAWAGQHSNQPQHF,TGTGCCTGGGCAGGACAGCATAGCAATCAGCCCCAGCATTTT
TRBJ2-1,TRBV6-1,-,19,TRBD2,CASSEFPPSSGGARNEQFF,TGTGCCAGCAGTGAATTCCCACCCTCGAGCGGGGGGGCCCGAAATGAGCAGTTCTTC
TRBJ1-1,TRBV5-4,-,15,-,CASRAGGAGGTEAFF,TGTGCCAGCCGAGCGGGGGGGGCCGGGGGCACTGAAGCTTTCTTT
TRBJ2-7,TRBV5-1,-,14,-,CASSPGTSAYEQYF,TGCGCCAGCAGTCCCGGGACATCGGCCTACGAGCAGTACTTC
TRBJ1-6,TRBV11-2,-,14,-,CASSRTEFGSPLHF,TGTGCCAGCAGCCGGACAGAGTTCGGCTCACCCCTCCACTTT
TRBJ1-1,TRBV7-9,-,15,-,CASSHRGSMNTEAFF,TGTGCCAGCAGCCATAGGGGGTCCATGAACACTGAAGCTTTCTTT
TRBJ2-5,TRBV7-9,-,16,-,CASSPLPDTYQETQYF,TGTGCCAGCAGCCCCCTCCCAGACACTTACCAAGAGACCCAGTACTTC
TRBJ2-7,TRBV6-5,-,13,TRBD2,CASRTSGSHEQYF,TGTGCCAGCCGGACTAGCGGGAGCCACGAGCAGTACTTC
TRBJ1-4,TRBV11-2,-,15,TRBD1,CASSLARGPNEKLFF,TGTGCCAGCAGCTTAGCAAGGGGGCCTAATGAAAAACTGTTTTTT
TRBJ2-7,TRBV3-1/TRBV3-2,-,14,TRBD2,CASSLGTSGYEQYF,TGTGCCAGCAGCCTCGGGACTAGCGGCTACGAGCAGTACTTC
TRBJ2-3,TRBV7-9,-,13,-,CASSILGADTQYF,TGTGCCAGCAGCATCCTCGGGGCAGATACGCAGTATTTT
TRBJ2-3,TRBV5-4,-,16,TRBD2,CASSIRTSASTDTQYF,TGTGCCAGCAGCATCCGGACTAGCGCCAGCACAGATACGCAGTATTTT
TRBJ1-2,TRBV6-5,-,14,-,CASIPPGSLYGYTF,TGTGCCAGCATTCCCCCCGGGTCCCTCTATGGCTACACCTTC
TRBJ2-7,TRBV15,-,14,-,CATGPKNRFYEQYF,TGTGCCACCGGACCAAAAAACAGGTTCTACGAGCAGTACTTC
TRBJ1-4,TRBV30,-,12,-,CAWAPGSEKLFF,TGTGCCTGGGCTCCGGGGAGTGAAAAACTGTTTTTT